The 32 T cell receptor beta chains below all came from one sample that was sequenced in a study of persistence of HIV-infected CD4 T cells. This was the immunoSEQ version 4 assay in survey mode. The protocol was immunoSEQ multiplex PCR, while the TCRdb copy is restricted to in-frame clones and leaves out a portion. The table includes fewer than 35,000 clones, roughly three quarters detected once. Overlapping HIV-1 Gag 15-mer peptides at roughly 1 ug per peptide per mL were used. Sorting of responding CD4+ T cells relied on upregulated CD40 ligand together with CD69. These receptors' antigens are unknown. Sequencing used CD4+ T cells sorted from PBMCs after 18-hour stimulation, obtained from a patient who received antiretroviral therapy. The origin of the receptors is an adult man with HIV who was CMV-seropositive.

The genes are TRBV19 and TRBJ2-7; TRBD1 matches at 8 bases. The CDR3 covers 14 residues. Germline CDR1 LNHDA, CDR2 SQIVND (reference sequence). With 6 bases clipped from V and 2 bases from J, the junction kept 6 bases outside the gene matches. The CDR3 loop reads CASRQDRGTYEQYF. CDR3 in DNA: TGTGCCAGTAGGCAAGACAGGGGAACCTACGAGCAGTACTTC.

The chain is built from TRBV19 and TRBJ1-6; no reliable D call. Germline CDR1 is LNHDA and CDR2 is SQIVND (reference sequence). With 6 bases removed from V and 0 bases from J, the gap between germline ends came to 6 bases. This CDR3 has 14 amino acids. The CDR3 region is CASRPSSYNSPLHF. As DNA, the CDR3 is TGTGCCAGTAGGCCGAGCTCCTATAATTCACCCCTCCACTTT.

DNA of the CDR3: TGCGCCAGCAGCTCACAGGGTGCGCCTCAAGAGACCCAGTACTTC. It yields the protein CASSSQGAPQETQYF. The rearrangement uses TRBV5-1 and TRBJ2-5; D might be TRBD1 (6 bases). CDR1 SGHRS and CDR2 YFSETQ come from the germline V gene. The CDR3 consists of 15 residues. Trimming cost V 3 bases and J 2 bases, with 14 bases left between them.

The gene calls are TRBV5-1 and TRBJ2-7, with D perhaps TRBD2 (6 bases). CDR3 size: 16 residues. Trimming stripped 0 bases from V and 1 base from J, with 14 bases between. The V gene's germline CDR1 is SGHRS and CDR2 YFSETQ. CDR3 bases: TGCGCCAGCAGCTTGGATGCGGGGAAAGGATCCTACGAGCAGTACTTC. Protein: CASSLDAGKGSYEQYF.

This rearrangement joins TRBV9 to TRBJ2-2, with 11 bases aligning to TRBD2. Germline V gene sequence: CDR1 SGDLS, CDR2 YYNGEE. The CDR3 contains 15 residues. V lost 4 bases, J lost 6 bases, and 5 bases stayed unmatched. The CDR3 is CASSPIAGGPGELFF. The CDR3 DNA reads as TGTGCCAGCAGCCCTATAGCGGGGGGGCCCGGGGAGCTGTTTTTT.

V usage is TRBV28 and J usage is TRBJ2-7, with 11 bases that match TRBD2. V shed 3 bases and J 1 base; nucleotides not matched to a gene: 5. Germline CDR1 reads MDHEN; CDR2 reads SYDVKM. This CDR3 region has 16 residues. CDR3 in amino acids: CASSLASGGYSYEQYF. The CDR3 DNA sequence: TGTGCCAGCAGTTTGGCTAGCGGGGGGTATTCCTACGAGCAGTACTTC.

In this sample, this clone turned up once. V usage is TRBV28 and J usage is TRBJ2-4, with 8 bases that match TRBD1. The V and J ends lost 6 bases and 6 bases, in that order; junction bases with no gene match: 7. This CDR3 has 14 amino acids. Per the germline V gene, CDR1 is MDHEN and CDR2 is SYDVKM. For the CDR3, the DNA is TGTGCCAGCAGCCCCGGACAGGGCGGAAACATTCAGTACTTC. Translation: CASSPGQGGNIQYF.

This rearrangement joins TRBV5-5 to TRBJ1-6; D is undetermined. This CDR3 is built from 16 residues. Per the germline V gene, CDR1 is SGHKS and CDR2 is YYEKEE (reference sequence). V was trimmed by 2 bases and J by 5 bases, leaving 14 bases between them. The CDR3, as DNA: TGTGCCAGCAGCTTCGACTTCCGACCAGATAATTCACCCCTCCACTTT. It yields the protein CASSFDFRPDNSPLHF.

CDR3 protein: CASGLVRQGRNEQFF. CDR3 bases: TGTGCTAGTGGTTTGGTACGGCAGGGGAGGAATGAGCAGTTCTTC. The gene calls are TRBV12-5 and TRBJ2-1; either TRBD1 or TRBD2 may fit D (6 bases each). CDR3 length: 15 amino acids. Trimming shortened V by 0 bases and J by 7 bases, and 13 bases separated the two germline ends. CDR1 LGHNT and CDR2 FRNRAP come from the germline V gene.

The chain joins TRBV5-1 to TRBJ1-1; no firm D call. This CDR3 comprises 14 residues. Per the germline V gene, CDR1 is SGHRS and CDR2 is YFSETQ. The V end was cut by 4 bases, the J end by 1 base, with 11 bases between. In DNA form, the CDR3 reads TGCGCCAGCAGCGGAGGCACGGGGAACACTGAAGCTTTCTTT. This encodes CASSGGTGNTEAFF.

The V gene is TRBV2, the J gene TRBJ1-1; 7 positions agree with TRBD1. Germline V lookup: CDR1 SNHLY, CDR2 FYNNEI. V lost 5 bases and J lost 5; bases outside the gene matches: 5. The CDR3 spans 13 residues. The CDR3 reads CASSWDSRTEAFF. CDR3 nucleotide sequence: TGTGCCAGCAGTTGGGACAGTAGAACTGAAGCTTTCTTT.

This clone was recorded a few times. The CDR3 nucleotides read TGTGCCAGCAGGACGGACCCGACGGCAAATCAGCCCCAGCATTTT. It codes for CASRTDPTANQPQHF. This chain links TRBV6-6 with TRBJ1-5; D is ambiguous. The germline gives CDR1 MNHNY, CDR2 SVGAGI (reference sequence). The CDR3 has 15 residues. V was cut by 6 bases and J by 4 bases, with 16 bases left in between.

In regard to this clone: Other DNA variants within this sample encode the same CDR3. The chain joins TRBV5-1 to TRBJ1-4, with 7 bases matching TRBD1. Trimming cost V 0 bases and J 3 bases; bases outside gene matches: 2. This CDR3 comprises 15 residues. In germline, CDR1 is SGHRS, CDR2 YFSETQ. The CDR3 DNA is TGCGCCAGCAGCTTGGGACAGGGCCCTAATGAAAAACTGTTTTTT. This sequence encodes CASSLGQGPNEKLFF.

This clone was picked up a small number of times. The chain recombines TRBV6-5 with TRBJ1-6; 8 bases map to TRBD1. CDR3 size: 14 residues. With V trimmed by 2 bases and J by 7 bases, 1 base remained unmatched. CDR1 MNHEY and CDR2 SVGAGI come from the germline V gene. The CDR3 coding sequence is TGTGCCAGCAGTTACGGACAGGGCAATTCACCCCTCCACTTT. Protein product: CASSYGQGNSPLHF.

This clone was found a few times. V usage is TRBV10-3 and J usage is TRBJ2-3; 9 nucleotides agree with TRBD1. The CDR3 extends over 16 amino acids. Germline-derived CDR1 and CDR2 are ENHRY and SYGVKD. Unmatched junction bases numbered 16, after V lost 11 bases and J lost 4 bases. The DNA of the CDR3 is TGTGCCTCCGCACAGGGGGCAGGGGGAGTATCAGATACGCAGTATTTT. It specifies CASAQGAGGVSDTQYF.

By share, this clone counts as medium-sized (0.01 to 0.1%). The genes are TRBV7-2 and TRBJ2-2; the D gene is possibly TRBD2 (5 bases). V lost 4 bases, J lost 6 bases, and 15 bases lay in between. Germline V gene sequence: CDR1 SGHTA, CDR2 FQGNSA. The CDR3 loop spans 15 amino acids. CDR3 loop: CASSSRGVHAGELFF. The DNA for the CDR3 is TGTGCCAGCAGCTCACGGGGAGTACACGCCGGGGAGCTGTTTTTT.

The V gene is TRBV10-3, the J gene TRBJ1-5, with a tentative D call TRBD1 (5 bases). CDR1 ENHRY and CDR2 SYGVKD come from the germline V gene. CDR3 length: 12 amino acids. V was trimmed by 0 bases and J by 16 bases, leaving 13 bases between them. The CDR3 DNA reads TGTGCCATCAGTGAGTCTGGGGGAGTCCCACATTTT. Translated: CAISESGGVPHF.

This chain joins TRBV24-1 and TRBJ2-3, with a tentative D call TRBD1 (6 bases). V shed 2 bases and J shed 7 bases, with 15 bases lying between them. The germline V gene has CDR1 KGHDR and CDR2 SFDVKD. This CDR3 comprises 15 residues. For the CDR3, the DNA is TGTGCCACCAGTGATTCGAGACAGGTTGGGAATACGCAGTATTTT. Residues: CATSDSRQVGNTQYF.

This clone turned up a few times. The gene calls are TRBV7-8 and TRBJ1-1; possibly TRBD1 for D (5 bases). Germline lookup yields CDR1 SGHVS and CDR2 FQNEAQ. This CDR3 spans 14 amino acids. The V end was cut by 5 bases, the J end by 4 bases, with 14 bases between. This CDR3 is CASSPPGLGTEAFF. The DNA for the CDR3 is TGTGCCAGCAGCCCGCCGGGGCTGGGCACTGAAGCTTTCTTT.

The V call is TRBV6-6, the J call TRBJ2-7; maybe TRBD2 (5 bases). The CDR3 has 13 residues. V lost 7 bases to trimming and J lost 0 bases, with 10 bases between them. Looked up from germline, CDR1 is MNHNY and CDR2 is SVGAGI (reference sequence). CDR3 sequence reads: CASNDGNSYEQYF. The DNA for the CDR3 is TGTGCCAGCAATGACGGGAACTCCTACGAGCAGTACTTC.

The J gene is TRBJ2-1, the V gene TRBV9; 11 bases map to TRBD2. Germline V gives CDR1 SGDLS, CDR2 YYNGEE. The length of the CDR3 is 17 residues. Trimming at V came to 4 bases and at J to 7 bases, leaving 13 bases not matched to a gene. In DNA, the CDR3 is TGTGCCAGCAGCAACCTGATGACTAGCGGGGCCCCTAATGAGCAGTTCTTC. Encoded protein: CASSNLMTSGAPNEQFF. The full variable domain, completed using reference TRBV9 and TRBJ2-1, is DSGVTQTPKHLITATGQRVTLRCSPRSGDLSVYWYQQSLDQGLQFLIQYYNGEERAKGNILERFSAQQFPDLHSELNLSSLELGDSALYFCASSNLMTSGAPNEQFFGPGTRLTVL.

Judged by abundance, this clone is medium-sized. The CDR3 loop reads CASSQEGRSYGNTIYF. The CDR3 nucleotides read TGCGCCAGCAGCCAAGAAGGAAGGTCGTACGGAAACACCATATATTTT. V gene TRBV4-1 combines with J gene TRBJ1-3; D unresolved. This CDR3 has 16 amino acids. V was cut by 0 bases and J by 4 bases, with 13 bases left in between. The germline V gene encodes CDR1 MGHRA and CDR2 YSYEKL.

The CDR3 DNA sequence: TGTGCCAGCAGCCCGCAGACATTCTCGGTGACTGAAGCTTTCTTT. Translated: CASSPQTFSVTEAFF. This sequence joins TRBV7-3 and TRBJ1-1; D unclear. Trimming took off 5 bases at V and 5 bases at J, with 18 bases between the two ends. This CDR3 has 15 amino acids. Per the germline V gene, CDR1 is SGHTA and CDR2 is FQGTGA. The full variable domain, completed using reference TRBV7-3 and TRBJ1-1, is GAGVSQTPSNKVTEKGKYVELRCDPISGHTALYWYRQSLGQGPEFLIYFQGTGAADDSGLPNDRFFAVRPEGSVSTLKIQRTERGDSAVYLCASSPQTFSVTEAFFGQGTRLTVV.

A word on this clone: A much bigger clone sits one base away, suggesting this may be a read error. This sample also contains other DNA sequences that code for the same CDR3. The CDR3: CASSEFPTGANVLTF. DNA of the CDR3: TGTGCCAGCAGTGAATTCCCAACCGGGGCCAACGTCCTGACTTTC. V gene TRBV6-1 combines with J gene TRBJ2-6; unclear D gene. CDR3 length equals 15 residues. V gave up 2 bases and J gave up 4 bases, with 9 bases separating them. Germline V gives CDR1 MNHNS, CDR2 SASEGT.

The chain has TRBV5-4 and TRBJ1-2; D gene ambiguous. The CDR3 loop spans 14 amino acids. V lost 4 bases and J 8 bases, leaving 18 bases between the germline ends. CDR1 and CDR2 from the germline V gene are SGHNT and YYREEE (reference sequence). The DNA of the CDR3 is TGTGCCAGCAGCCAAACTGGGCGAGGTGGGGGCTACACCTTC. This codes for CASSQTGRGGGYTF.

The J gene is TRBJ2-3, the V gene TRBV3-1 (or the pseudogene TRBV3-2); D ambiguous. The CDR3 covers 14 residues. The V gene lost 3 bases and the J gene lost 3 bases, with 10 bases spanning the gap. Germline CDR1 is LGHDT and CDR2 is YNNKEL (reference sequence). The CDR3 is CASSHGYVTDTQYF. The CDR3 nucleotides are TGTGCCAGCAGCCATGGGTATGTTACAGATACGCAGTATTTT.

This clone was picked up a small number of times. V usage is TRBV2 and J usage is TRBJ2-7; D could derive from TRBD1 or TRBD2 (5 bases each). The CDR3 has 16 amino acids. CDR1 and CDR2 from the germline V gene are SNHLY and FYNNEI. V lost 5 bases and J lost 4, with 21 bases in between. The CDR3 DNA sequence: TGTGCCAGCAGTCCCCAGAGAGGGGTCAGGGTATACGAGCAGTACTTC. Protein: CASSPQRGVRVYEQYF. The variable domain in full, with the rest retrieved from reference TRBV2 and TRBJ2-7, is EPEVTQTPSHQVTQMGQEVILRCVPISNHLYFYWYRQILGQKVEFLVSFYNNEISEKSEIFDDQFSVERPDGSNFTLKIRSTKLEDSAMYFCASSPQRGVRVYEQYFGPGTRLTVT.

The sample holds a few counts of this clone. Other DNA variants within this sample encode the same CDR3. The rearrangement links TRBV5-5 to TRBJ2-3, with 8 bases matching TRBD2. This CDR3 has 17 amino acids. Trimming took 4 bases from V and 0 from J; bases not matched to a gene: 10. Germline CDR1 is SGHKS and CDR2 is YYEKEE (reference sequence). This chain's CDR3 is CASSLRAAGGSTDTQYF. Here the CDR3 DNA reads TGTGCCAGCAGCCTGAGGGCCGCGGGGGGTAGCACAGATACGCAGTATTTT.

This chain connects TRBV7-9 to TRBJ2-6, with D maybe TRBD2 (5 bases). The CDR3 length is 18 residues. The ends were cut back, 0 bases at V and 0 bases at J, with 12 bases in the middle. Per the germline V gene, CDR1 is SEHNR and CDR2 is FQNEAQ (reference sequence). The CDR3: CASSLAMARASGANVLTF. The CDR3 coding sequence is TGTGCCAGCAGCTTAGCAATGGCGAGGGCCTCTGGGGCCAACGTCCTGACTTTC.

The genes are TRBV28 and TRBJ1-2, with D unresolved. V lost 4 bases and J 4 bases, leaving 10 bases between the germline ends. Looked up from germline, CDR1 is MDHEN and CDR2 is SYDVKM. This CDR3 comprises 13 residues. Written as DNA, the CDR3 is TGTGCCAGCAGTTCCCCAAATTTCTATGGCTACACCTTC. Translating gives CASSSPNFYGYTF.

This clone was counted between two and nine times. The chain recombines TRBV5-4 with TRBJ2-3, with D perhaps matching TRBD1 (5 bases). The CDR3 sequence is 15 residues long. The germline V gene has CDR1 SGHNT and CDR2 YYREEE (reference sequence). Trimming took 1 base from V and 3 from J, leaving 12 bases between them. The CDR3 DNA follows: TGTGCCAGCAGCTTGCCGGGTCAGGGAACAGATACGCAGTATTTT. Amino acids: CASSLPGQGTDTQYF.

In this sample, this clone turned up a few times. V gene TRBV4-1 combines with J gene TRBJ1-5; possible D gene TRBD1, 6 bases. V lost 0 bases, J lost 7 bases, and 13 bases lay in between. The CDR3 covers 15 residues. Germline CDR1 MGHRA, CDR2 YSYEKL. The DNA for the CDR3 is TGCGCCAGCAGCCAAGATTTGGGAAGGGGGCAGCCCCAGCATTTT. It encodes CASSQDLGRGQPQHF.